The T cell receptor beta chain described here comes from a study of T-cell memory formation after mild COVID-19. Background on the study: Most TCR clusters belonged to a single donor.

MiXCR was run by TCRdb on the 5' RACE reads, yielding one entry per CDR3 protein. The sample contains around 320,000 distinct CDR3 sequences, around 15% of which appear only once. General study findings and limits: Certain responding clones were present in pre-infection memory, suggesting participation of cross-reactive memory. Most CD4+ clones that shrank were in CM and EM, while CD8+ ones turned up in EMRA.

The germline gives CDR1 MNHEY, CDR2 SVGAGI. The CDR3 length is 15 residues. With V trimmed by 3 bases and J by 8 bases, 6 bases remained unmatched. About this clonotype itself: Its specificity is not known.

Sequencing was performed on PBMCs or a T cell subset sorted from them (not recorded which). The J gene is TRBJ1-6, the V gene TRBV6-5; the match to TRBD1 covers 8 bases. This TCR derives from a man aged 18 to 35 who had mild COVID-19 (a few samples of this study predate the infection). Cell type and time point are not known. For the CDR3, the DNA is TGTGCCAGCAGTTATACCGGGACAGGCCATTCACCCCTCCACTTT. Encoded protein: CASSYTGTGHSPLHF.